This TCR beta chain was captured in a study of cytomegalovirus exposure and HLA in healthy donors. The PCR made use of 60 Vbeta and 13 Jbeta primers. TCRdb's copy holds only in-frame clones and misses some; the assay was immunoSEQ multiplex PCR. Among hundreds of thousands of clones listed, around 79% were seen once. Turning to this clone: Its antigen is undetermined.

J lost 2 bases, V lost 1 base, and 10 bases had no gene match. Per germline, CDR1 SGHTA and CDR2 FQGNSA. This CDR3 region has 18 residues. The study's findings and limits: Later analysis demonstrated an association between a missense DCLRE1C variant and TCR beta V- and J-gene trimming. Later work associated over 15,000 TCR beta sequences with HLA alleles at 0.05 false discovery rate.

The V call is TRBV7-2, the J call TRBJ2-2; 7 nucleotides line up with TRBD1. The source material was PBMCs. This receptor was taken from a girl aged 2-10 years in good health and CMV-seronegative. For the CDR3, the DNA is TGTGCCAGCAGCTTAGTTATCCGGACAGGACCTAACACCGGGGAGCTGTTTTTT. Its translation is CASSLVIRTGPNTGELFF.